The source of this T cell receptor beta chain is a study of cytomegalovirus exposure and HLA in healthy donors. Worth noting for this clone: The antigen is unknown.

In germline, CDR1 is SGHRS, CDR2 YFSETQ. V was shortened by 0 bases and J by 5 bases, with 12 bases between the two germline ends. The CDR3 runs 14 residues. Study findings and constraints: Within the data, a cluster of highly shared sequence variants was likely a sequencing artifact. Analyses of presence and absence presupposed an approximately uniform sequencing depth across donors.

It was with 60 Vbeta and 13 Jbeta primers that the PCR ran. Assay: immunoSEQ multiplex PCR; the TCRdb copy retains only in-frame clones and omits some. In the table there are fewer than 200,000 clones, more than 75% of which are singletons. The origin of this receptor is a woman aged 30 to 39 in good health and CMV-seropositive. The chain links TRBV5-1 to TRBJ2-7; D not resolved. The sequencing sample was made of PBMCs. CDR3 residues: CASSLGASPNEQYF. DNA for the CDR3: TGCGCCAGCAGCTTGGGGGCATCCCCTAACGAGCAGTACTTC.